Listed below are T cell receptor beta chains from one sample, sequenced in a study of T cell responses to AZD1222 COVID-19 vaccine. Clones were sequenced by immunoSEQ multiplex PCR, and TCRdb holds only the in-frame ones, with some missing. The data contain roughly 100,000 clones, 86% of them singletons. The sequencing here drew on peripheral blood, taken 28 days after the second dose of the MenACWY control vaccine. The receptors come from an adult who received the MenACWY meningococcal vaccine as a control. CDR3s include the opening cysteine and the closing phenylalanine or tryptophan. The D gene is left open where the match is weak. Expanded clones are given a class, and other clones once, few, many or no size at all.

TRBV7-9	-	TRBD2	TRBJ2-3	CASSLAGSSAGVLDTQYF	TGTGCCAGCAGCTTAGCAGGGTCATCAGCGGGGGTCTTAGATACGCAGTATTTT
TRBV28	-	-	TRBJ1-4	CASSSGGGEEKLFF	TGTGCCAGCAGTTCGGGCGGAGGGGAGGAAAAACTGTTTTTT
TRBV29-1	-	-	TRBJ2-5	CSVEIMGAGETQYF	TGCAGCGTTGAAATTATGGGAGCCGGGGAGACCCAGTACTTC
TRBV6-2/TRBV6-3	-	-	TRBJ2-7	CASSSGSGGTYEQYF	TGTGCCAGCAGTTCCGGTTCGGGGGGCACCTACGAGCAGTACTTC
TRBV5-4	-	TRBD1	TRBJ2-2	CASSPISGQGAGAGELFF	TGTGCCAGCAGCCCCATATCCGGACAGGGGGCGGGCGCCGGGGAGCTGTTTTTT
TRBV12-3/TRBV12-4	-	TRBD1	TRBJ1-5	CAQGDSYNQPQHF	TGCGCCCAGGGGGACAGCTACAATCAGCCCCAGCATTTT
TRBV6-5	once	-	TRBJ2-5	CASSLRGQETQYF	TGTGCCAGCAGCTTACGGGGCCAAGAGACCCAGTACTTC
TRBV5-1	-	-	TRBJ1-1	CASSSTGSDLNTEAFF	TGCGCCAGCAGCTCCACAGGCTCCGATTTGAACACTGAAGCTTTCTTT
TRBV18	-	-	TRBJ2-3	CASSPIRGSTDTQYF	TGTGCCAGCTCACCTATCAGGGGAAGCACAGATACGCAGTATTTT
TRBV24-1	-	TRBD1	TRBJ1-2	CATSDSGQGDYGYTF	TGTGCCACCAGTGATTCGGGACAGGGAGACTATGGCTACACCTTC
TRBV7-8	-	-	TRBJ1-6	CASSLEAGRVSPLHF	TGTGCCAGCAGCTTAGAGGCAGGGCGAGTTTCACCCCTCCACTTT
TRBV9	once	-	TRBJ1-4	CASSQGPTNEKLFF	TGTGCCAGCAGCCAGGGACCAACTAATGAAAAACTGTTTTTT
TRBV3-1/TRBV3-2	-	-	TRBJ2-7	CASSQGRYEQYF	TGTGCCAGCAGCCAGGGGAGGTACGAGCAGTACTTC